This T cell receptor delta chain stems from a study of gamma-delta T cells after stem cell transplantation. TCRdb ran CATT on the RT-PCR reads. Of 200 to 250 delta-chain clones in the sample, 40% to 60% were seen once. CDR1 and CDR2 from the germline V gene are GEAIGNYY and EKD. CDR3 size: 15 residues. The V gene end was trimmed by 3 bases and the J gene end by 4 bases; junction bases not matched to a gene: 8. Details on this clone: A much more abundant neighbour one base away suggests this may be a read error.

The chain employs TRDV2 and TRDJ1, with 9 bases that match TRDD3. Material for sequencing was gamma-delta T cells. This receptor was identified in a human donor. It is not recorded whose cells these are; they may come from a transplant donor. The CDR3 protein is CACDPWGMHIDKLIF. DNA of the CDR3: TGTGCCTGTGACCCCTGGGGGATGCACATCGATAAACTCATCTTT.